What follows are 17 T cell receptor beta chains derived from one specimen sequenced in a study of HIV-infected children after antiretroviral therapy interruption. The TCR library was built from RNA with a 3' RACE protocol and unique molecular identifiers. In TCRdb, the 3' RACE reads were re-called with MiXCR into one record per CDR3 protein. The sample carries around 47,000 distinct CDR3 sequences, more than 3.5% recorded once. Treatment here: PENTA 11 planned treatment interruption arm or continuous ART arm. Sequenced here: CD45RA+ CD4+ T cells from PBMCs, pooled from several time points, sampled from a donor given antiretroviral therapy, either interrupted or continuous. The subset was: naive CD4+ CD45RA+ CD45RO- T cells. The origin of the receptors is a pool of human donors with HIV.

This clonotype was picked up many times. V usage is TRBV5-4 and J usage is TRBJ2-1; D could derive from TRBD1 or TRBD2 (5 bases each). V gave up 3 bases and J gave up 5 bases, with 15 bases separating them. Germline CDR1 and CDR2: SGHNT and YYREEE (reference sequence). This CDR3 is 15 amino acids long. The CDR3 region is CASSWSRDGDNEQFF. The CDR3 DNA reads TGTGCCAGCAGCTGGTCCCGGGACGGAGACAATGAGCAGTTCTTC.

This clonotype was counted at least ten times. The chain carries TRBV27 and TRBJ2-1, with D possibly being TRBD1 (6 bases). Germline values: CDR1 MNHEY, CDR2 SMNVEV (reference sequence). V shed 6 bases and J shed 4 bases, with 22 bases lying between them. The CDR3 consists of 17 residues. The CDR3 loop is CASSRDQGPVGYNEQFF. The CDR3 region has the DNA TGTGCCAGCAGCCGAGACCAGGGGCCGGTGGGGTACAATGAGCAGTTCTTC.

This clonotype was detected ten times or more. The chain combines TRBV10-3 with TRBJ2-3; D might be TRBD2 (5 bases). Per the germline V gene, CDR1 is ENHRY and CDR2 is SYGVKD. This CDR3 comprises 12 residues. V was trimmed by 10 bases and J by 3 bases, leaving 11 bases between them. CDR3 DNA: TGTGCCACAGCGGACGAGACAGATACGCAGTATTTT. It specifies CATADETDTQYF.

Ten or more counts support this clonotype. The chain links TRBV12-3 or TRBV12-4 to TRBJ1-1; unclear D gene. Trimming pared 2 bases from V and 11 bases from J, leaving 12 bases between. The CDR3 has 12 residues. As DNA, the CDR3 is TGTGCCAGCAGTTTAAGGCCAAATGACGCTTTCTTT. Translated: CASSLRPNDAFF.

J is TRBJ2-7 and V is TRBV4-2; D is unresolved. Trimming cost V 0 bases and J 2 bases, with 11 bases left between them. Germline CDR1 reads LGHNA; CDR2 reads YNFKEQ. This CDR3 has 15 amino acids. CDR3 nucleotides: TGTGCCAGCAGCCAAGACTTTTCGAGAACCTACGAGCAGTACTTC. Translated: CASSQDFSRTYEQYF.

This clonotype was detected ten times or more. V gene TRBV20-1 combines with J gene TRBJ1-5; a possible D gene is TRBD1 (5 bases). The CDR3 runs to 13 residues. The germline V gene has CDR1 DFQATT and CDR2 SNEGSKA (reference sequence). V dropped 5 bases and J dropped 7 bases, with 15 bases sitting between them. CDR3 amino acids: CSALRVRSQPQHF. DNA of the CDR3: TGCAGTGCTCTCAGGGTTCGGTCACAGCCCCAGCATTTT.

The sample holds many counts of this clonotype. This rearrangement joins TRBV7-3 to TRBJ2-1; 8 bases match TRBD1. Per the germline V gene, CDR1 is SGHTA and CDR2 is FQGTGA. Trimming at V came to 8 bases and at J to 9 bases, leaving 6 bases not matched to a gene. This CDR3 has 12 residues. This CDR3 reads CASSPGGGEQFF. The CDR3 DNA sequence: TGTGCCAGCTCGCCAGGGGGCGGTGAGCAGTTCTTC.

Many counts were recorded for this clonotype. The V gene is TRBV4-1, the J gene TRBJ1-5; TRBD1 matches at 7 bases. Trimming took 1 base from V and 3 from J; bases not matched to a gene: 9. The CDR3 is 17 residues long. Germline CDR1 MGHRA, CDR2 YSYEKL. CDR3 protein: CASSQVTGTRPNQPQHF. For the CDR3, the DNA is TGCGCCAGCAGCCAAGTGACAGGGACCCGCCCCAATCAGCCCCAGCATTTT.

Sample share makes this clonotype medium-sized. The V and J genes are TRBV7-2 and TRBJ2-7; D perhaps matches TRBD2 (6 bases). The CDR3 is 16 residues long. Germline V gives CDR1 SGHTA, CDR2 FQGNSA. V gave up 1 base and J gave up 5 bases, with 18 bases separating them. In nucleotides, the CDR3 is TGTGCCAGCAGCTTAGAGGTATCGGGGGAGAGAGACGAGCAGTACTTC. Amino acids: CASSLEVSGERDEQYF.

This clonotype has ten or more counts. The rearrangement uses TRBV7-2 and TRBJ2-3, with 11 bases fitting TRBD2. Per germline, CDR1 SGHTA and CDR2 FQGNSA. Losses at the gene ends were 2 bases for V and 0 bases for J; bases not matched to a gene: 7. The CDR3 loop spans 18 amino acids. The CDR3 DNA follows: TGTGCCAGCAGCTTATCGATAGCGGGGGGGCCTAGCACAGATACGCAGTATTTT. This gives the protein CASSLSIAGGPSTDTQYF.

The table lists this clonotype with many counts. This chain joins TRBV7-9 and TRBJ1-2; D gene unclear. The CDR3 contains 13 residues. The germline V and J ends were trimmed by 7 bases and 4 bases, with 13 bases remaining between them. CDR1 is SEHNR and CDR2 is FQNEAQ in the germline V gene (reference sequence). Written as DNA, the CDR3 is TGTGCCAGCACCCAGGCCACCTCCTATGGCTACACCTTC. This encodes CASTQATSYGYTF.

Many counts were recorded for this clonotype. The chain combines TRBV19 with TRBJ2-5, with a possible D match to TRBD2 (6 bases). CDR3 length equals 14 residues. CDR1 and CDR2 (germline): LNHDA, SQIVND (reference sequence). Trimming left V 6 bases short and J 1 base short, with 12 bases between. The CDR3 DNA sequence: TGTGCCAGTAGAAACCGGGGGATCCAAGAGACCCAGTACTTC. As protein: CASRNRGIQETQYF.

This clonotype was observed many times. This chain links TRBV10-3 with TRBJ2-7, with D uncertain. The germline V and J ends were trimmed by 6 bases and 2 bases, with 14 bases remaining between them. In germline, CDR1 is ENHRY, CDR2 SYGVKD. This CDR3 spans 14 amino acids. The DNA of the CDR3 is TGTGCCATCAGAGAAGCAGATGACGCCTACGAGCAGTACTTC. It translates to CAIREADDAYEQYF.

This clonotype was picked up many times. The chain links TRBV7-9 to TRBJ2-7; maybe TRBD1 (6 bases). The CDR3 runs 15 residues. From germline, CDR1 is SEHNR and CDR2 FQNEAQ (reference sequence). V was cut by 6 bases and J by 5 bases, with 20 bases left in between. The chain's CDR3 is CASSLQVGGHNEQYF. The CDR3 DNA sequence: TGTGCCAGCAGTCTCCAGGTAGGGGGTCACAACGAGCAGTACTTC.

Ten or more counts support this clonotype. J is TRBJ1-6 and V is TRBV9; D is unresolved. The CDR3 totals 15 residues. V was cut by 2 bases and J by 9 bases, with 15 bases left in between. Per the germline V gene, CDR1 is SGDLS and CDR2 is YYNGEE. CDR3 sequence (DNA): TGTGCCAGCAGCGTTGAGGAGATCCTGGGTTCACCCCTCCACTTT. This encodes CASSVEEILGSPLHF.

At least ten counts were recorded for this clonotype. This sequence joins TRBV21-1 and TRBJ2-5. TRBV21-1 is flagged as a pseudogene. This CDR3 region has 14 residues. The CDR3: CARRSGRDLETQYF. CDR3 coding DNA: TGTGCCAGGAGGTCGGGCAGAGACTTGGAGACCCAGTACTTC.

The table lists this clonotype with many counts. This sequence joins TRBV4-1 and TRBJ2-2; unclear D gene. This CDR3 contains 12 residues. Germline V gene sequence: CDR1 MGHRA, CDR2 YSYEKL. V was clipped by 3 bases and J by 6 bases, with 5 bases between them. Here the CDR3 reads CASSHQPGELFF. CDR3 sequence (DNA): TGCGCCAGCAGCCACCAACCCGGGGAGCTGTTTTTT.